This T cell receptor beta chain was obtained from a study of control samples from healthy donors and cancer patients. The junction had 9 bases not matched to a gene; V was cut back by 4 bases and J by 4 bases. CDR3 size: 15 residues. Germline loops: CDR1 LGHNA, CDR2 YSLEER. Assay: immunoSEQ multiplex PCR; the TCRdb copy retains only in-frame clones and omits some. The data hold some 150,000 clones, with around 93% observed a single time. The chain recombines TRBV4-3 with TRBJ2-5, with 7 nucleotides matching TRBD1. The sample taken for sequencing was blood. This clonotype was obtained from a woman aged 55 to 70 in good health. As DNA, the CDR3 is TGCGCCAGCAGCCGAACTTCCGACAGGGTAGAGACCCAGTACTTC. Its translation: CASSRTSDRVETQYF.